The sample holds one count of the clone carrying this T cell receptor beta chain. Source study methods: Amplifying reference gene primers gave estimates of nucleated cell counts. Assay used: immunoSEQ multiplex PCR; TCRdb lists only in-frame clones, some missing. V and J calls and clone size come straight from that table; D and trimming were deduced from the DNA. This sample yields 250,000 or so clones, of which approximately 86% are seen a single time; under 2.5% belongs to the top ten. This sample was included in a study of blood T cell repertoires in COVID-19. Study-level background: Both acute and convalescent COVID-19 samples were obtained from the United States, Italy and Spain.

Germline V CDR1 and CDR2: MNHEY, SMNVEV (reference sequence). The CDR3 is made up of 17 amino acids. V lost 2 bases and J lost 0, with 13 bases in between. The genes are TRBV27 and TRBJ1-4; unclear D gene. The clonotype was recovered from a man aged 30 to 45 with active or convalescent COVID-19. Sequenced: peripheral blood. The CDR3 here is CASSLHLGRATNEKLFF. CDR3 coding DNA: TGTGCCAGCAGTTTACACCTAGGTCGGGCAACTAATGAAAAACTGTTTTTT.